The clone carrying this T cell receptor beta chain was detected ten times or more. Its antigen remains unknown. The sample is drawn from a study of human T cells and chemical hapten exposure. This sample's time point: patch test 3, about 24 weeks after DPC sensitization. Treatment specified: therapeutic diphenylcyclopropenone sensitization with weekly scalp DPC. MiXCR, applied by TCRdb to the RACE reads, yields one record per CDR3 protein. This sample has approximately 72,000 distinct CDR3 sequences, with roughly 10% found just once. Germline CDR1 reads MDHEN; CDR2 reads SYDVKM. V lost 2 bases and J 3 bases, leaving 5 bases between the germline ends. The CDR3 has 12 residues. Study conclusions and caveats: Expanded TCRs formed significantly more large CDR3 similarity clusters than controls.

The chain recombines TRBV28 with TRBJ2-7; D is undetermined. Sequenced material: whole blood, taken in connection with sensitization to the hapten diphenylcyclopropenone (DPC). This receptor was identified in a woman in her 50s with alopecia areata. Some clones in this sample may be carry-over from other donors' samples. CDR3 region: CASSLVGYEQYF. CDR3 nucleotide sequence: TGTGCCAGCAGTTTAGTTGGCTACGAGCAGTACTTC.